What follows are 12 T cell receptor beta chains derived from one specimen sequenced in a study of T-cell reconstitution after alpha-beta-depleted transplantation in children. Using unique molecular identifiers, the investigators prepared the TCRbeta library. MiXCR, run by TCRdb on the PCR reads, gives a single entry per CDR3 protein. In the table there are about 500,000 distinct CDR3 sequences, more than 9.5% of which are singletons. Sequences were derived from PBMCs, mostly from graft donor cells, sampled 180 days after TCRalphabeta/CD19-depleted stem cell transplant. These receptors all stem from a female patient aged 2-9 years who had a stem cell transplant for aplastic anemia, so the T cells may come from the graft donor.

This clonotype was seen only a few times. This rearrangement joins TRBV6-2 or TRBV6-3 to TRBJ1-5; D call uncertain. Trimming removed 1 base at V and 6 bases at J, with 4 bases between. From germline, CDR1 is MNHEY and CDR2 SVGEGT. The CDR3 covers 12 residues. CDR3 region: CASSYFSQPQHF. In nucleotides, the CDR3 is TGTGCCAGCAGTTACTTTAGTCAGCCCCAGCATTTT.

This clonotype was detected ten times or more. The chain employs TRBV20-1 and TRBJ1-5; 10 positions match TRBD1. Per the germline V gene, CDR1 is DFQATT and CDR2 is SNEGSKA (reference sequence). The CDR3 is made up of 14 amino acids. V was pared by 6 bases and J by 5 bases, with 7 bases of the junction left unmatched. CDR3 in DNA: TGCAGTGCACGGACAGGGGGAAATCATCAGCCCCAGCATTTT. It codes for CSARTGGNHQPQHF.

In its sample, this clonotype was seen a few times. The chain uses TRBV7-2 and TRBJ1-2; 7 bases line up with TRBD1. J gave up 8 bases and V 5 bases, and 14 bases lay outside the gene matches. CDR3 length: 15 residues. CDR1 and CDR2 from the germline V gene are SGHTA and FQGNSA. CDR3 amino acids: CASSRTEPTGHGYTF. Written as DNA, the CDR3 is TGTGCCAGCAGCCGCACCGAACCGACAGGGCACGGCTACACCTTC.

The genes are TRBV26 and TRBJ2-3; the table's D gene call, TRBD2, was not cross checked with the DNA. TRBV26 is marked as a pseudogene. The CDR3 length is 18 residues. The DNA for the CDR3 is TGTGCCAGCAGTTCCGGGACTAGCGGGAGTGAGGCCTCAGATACGCAGTATTTT. This codes for CASSSGTSGSEASDTQYF.

The CDR3 coding sequence is TGTGCCAGCAGTTCAGGGGGCAGGGGCGAAAAACTGTTTTTT. Translation gives CASSSGGRGEKLFF. The V gene is TRBV6-5, the J gene TRBJ1-4; TRBD1 agrees at 8 bases. CDR3 length: 14 residues. V trimming: 4 bases; J trimming: 8 bases; junction bases outside the gene matches: 6. The germline CDR1 and CDR2 sequences are MNHEY and SVGAGI.

This clonotype was detected ten times or more. The chain employs TRBV20-1 and TRBJ2-3; D might be TRBD1 (7 bases). Germline CDR1 DFQATT, CDR2 SNEGSKA (reference sequence). The length of the CDR3 is 14 residues. V was pared by 1 base and J by 7 bases, with 15 bases between. CDR3 coding DNA: TGCAGTGCTAGAGGACAGGGAGGTTCCAATACGCAGTATTTT. Translated, it gives CSARGQGGSNTQYF.

The gene calls are TRBV7-9 and TRBJ2-3, with 7 bases lining up with TRBD2. Germline V lookup: CDR1 SEHNR, CDR2 FQNEAQ (reference sequence). CDR3 size: 13 residues. With V trimmed by 6 bases and J by 4 bases, 4 bases remained unmatched. CDR3 sequence reads: CASRNREADTQYF. CDR3 DNA sequence: TGTGCCAGCAGGAACCGGGAGGCAGATACGCAGTATTTT.

This clonotype was observed at least ten times. The chain employs TRBV12-3 or TRBV12-4 and TRBJ2-1, with TRBD2 matching over 10 bases. V trimming: 2 bases; J trimming: 5 bases; junction bases outside the gene matches: 6. The CDR3 contains 16 residues. This CDR3 reads CASSLRLAGAHNEQFF. CDR3 DNA: TGTGCCAGCAGTTTAAGGCTAGCGGGAGCCCACAATGAGCAGTTCTTC.

The chain couples TRBV4-3 to TRBJ2-6, with D possibly called TRBD1 or TRBD2 (5 bases each). This CDR3 has 16 residues. Trimming pared 8 bases from V and 0 bases from J, leaving 14 bases between. The germline gives CDR1 LGHNA, CDR2 YSLEER. Here the CDR3 DNA reads TGCGCCAGCGGCGTGGGGGAGTACTCTGGGGCCAACGTCCTGACTTTC. Encoded protein: CASGVGEYSGANVLTF.

This clonotype was observed a few times. The V and J genes are TRBV6-2 or TRBV6-3 and TRBJ1-5; the match to TRBD1 covers 8 bases. This CDR3 has 16 amino acids. Germline V gene sequence: CDR1 MNHEY, CDR2 SVGEGT. J lost 6 bases, V lost 6 bases, and 13 bases had no gene match. The CDR3 is CASSLPGQGGFQPQHF. The CDR3 bases are TGTGCCAGCAGCCTCCCCGGACAGGGCGGATTTCAGCCCCAGCATTTT.

The chain couples TRBV28 to TRBJ2-7; either TRBD1 or TRBD2 may supply D (5 bases each). Per the germline V gene, CDR1 is MDHEN and CDR2 is SYDVKM. V shed 2 bases and J shed 0 bases, with 14 bases lying between them. This CDR3 contains 16 residues. The CDR3 sequence: CASSLRGAAGSYEQYF. Written as DNA, the CDR3 is TGTGCCAGCAGTTTAAGAGGGGCCGCTGGCTCCTACGAGCAGTACTTC. The full variable domain, its missing parts supplied by reference TRBV28 and TRBJ2-7, is DVKVTQSSRYLVKRTGEKVFLECVQDMDHENMFWYRQDPGLGLRLIYFSYDVKMKEKGDIPEGYSVSREKKERFSLILESASTNQTSMYLCASSLRGAAGSYEQYFGPGTRLTVT.

On this clonotype: Being one base from a much bigger clone, this may be a read error. The rearrangement links TRBV29-1 to TRBJ2-7; D remains ambiguous. Germline loops: CDR1 SQVTM, CDR2 ANQGSEA. The CDR3 is made up of 13 amino acids. Written as DNA, the CDR3 is TGCAGCGTTGAAGAGGGCCGGACCTACAAGCAGTACTTC. It is translated as CSVEEGRTYKQYF.